This is a list of T cell receptor beta chains from one sample in a study of identical twins. One entry per CDR3 protein results from TCRdb running MiXCR on the 5' RACE reads. The data contain about 240,000 distinct CDR3 sequences, roughly 13% of them seen just once; the ten biggest clones take up about 3.9%. These data were also filed under a second study, of yellow fever vaccine responses in identical twins.

The source material was memory (CD45RO+) T cells sorted from blood. The receptors stem from a young woman in good health. The CDR3 runs from the conserved cysteine through the conserved F or W. The D gene is left open where the match is weak. Rows may omit the clone size; those that give it use once, few, many or a size class.

V gene,clone size,J gene,D gene,CDR3 protein,CDR3 DNA
TRBV18,few,TRBJ2-3,-,CASSPPRTIPDTQYF,TGTGCCAGCTCACCCCCGCGGACCATTCCAGATACGCAGTATTTT
TRBV10-3,-,TRBJ2-5,-,CAIRTDLQETQYF,TGTGCCATCAGAACGGACCTCCAAGAGACCCAGTACTTC
TRBV2,-,TRBJ2-1,-,CASGVTGALSEQFF,TGTGCCAGCGGTGTAACGGGGGCGTTGAGTGAGCAGTTCTTC
TRBV7-2,-,TRBJ2-7,-,CASSLFPSYEQYF,TGTGCCAGCAGCTTATTTCCCTCCTACGAGCAGTACTTC
TRBV4-3,many,TRBJ1-4,-,CASSRSRGWSEKLFF,TGCGCCAGCAGCCGTTCCCGGGGCTGGAGTGAAAAACTGTTTTTT
TRBV11-3,-,TRBJ1-6,-,CASSFGPNSPLHF,TGTGCCAGCAGCTTCGGACCAAATTCACCCCTCCACTTT
TRBV11-2,few,TRBJ2-1,TRBD2,CASSLWGPLAGALSEQFF,TGTGCCAGCAGCTTATGGGGGCCTCTAGCGGGAGCTCTCAGTGAGCAGTTCTTC
TRBV7-2,many,TRBJ2-7,-,CASSSTDTYEQYF,TGTGCCAGCAGCTCGACAGACACCTACGAGCAGTACTTC
TRBV10-3,-,TRBJ2-1,TRBD2,CAISESTSGRAVGEQFF,TGTGCCATCAGTGAGTCCACTAGCGGGAGGGCCGTCGGTGAGCAGTTCTTC
TRBV7-2,-,TRBJ2-5,TRBD1,CASRDTGGMETQYF,TGTGCCAGCAGGGACACAGGGGGCATGGAGACCCAGTACTTC
TRBV20-1,-,TRBJ1-1,-,CSATPGRAEAFF,TGCAGTGCGACCCCAGGGAGGGCTGAAGCTTTCTTT
TRBV29-1,many,TRBJ2-7,-,CSATGQTYEQYF,TGCAGCGCCACTGGACAGACCTACGAGCAGTACTTC
TRBV3-1,-,TRBJ2-5,-,CASCQERGTQGQETQYF,TGTGCCAGCTGCCAAGAAAGGGGCACACAGGGACAAGAGACCCAGTACTTC
TRBV28,-,TRBJ2-2,TRBD2,CASSWTSGVIGTGELFF,TGTGCCAGCAGTTGGACTAGCGGGGTAATAGGCACCGGGGAGCTGTTTTTT
TRBV12-3/TRBV12-4,-,TRBJ2-1,TRBD2,CASSFPGLAGVRVRADNEQFF,TGTGCCAGCAGTTTCCCGGGACTAGCGGGAGTAAGGGTTCGGGCGGACAATGAGCAGTTCTTC
TRBV3-1,many,TRBJ1-6,-,CASRAKRGFENSPLHF,TGTGCCAGCAGGGCTAAAAGGGGCTTCGAGAATTCACCCCTCCACTTT
TRBV7-9,-,TRBJ2-3,-,CASSLVGTTDTQYF,TGTGCCAGCAGCTTAGTTGGGACCACAGATACGCAGTATTTT
TRBV5-1,few,TRBJ2-6,-,CASSLTTSGANVLTF,TGCGCCAGCAGCTTGACAACCTCTGGGGCCAACGTCCTGACTTTC
TRBV20-1,few,TRBJ1-5,-,CSATRTPSSNQPQHF,TGCAGTGCTACCAGGACACCTAGTAGCAATCAGCCCCAGCATTTT
TRBV5-6,-,TRBJ2-3,-,CASSNRPQADTQYF,TGTGCCAGCAGCAACCGGCCCCAGGCAGATACGCAGTATTTT
TRBV11-2,-,TRBJ2-2,TRBD2,CASSLGTSGANTGELFF,TGTGCCAGCAGCTTAGGGACTAGCGGGGCGAACACCGGGGAGCTGTTTTTT
TRBV6-4,many,TRBJ2-1,TRBD2,CASSVAGGPENEQFF,TGTGCCAGCAGTGTAGCGGGAGGGCCTGAAAATGAGCAGTTCTTC
TRBV12-3/TRBV12-4,many,TRBJ1-3,-,CGSEASGNTIYF,TGTGGAAGTGAAGCCTCTGGAAACACCATATATTTT
TRBV20-1,few,TRBJ2-1,TRBD2,CSARHPGLASNEQFF,TGCAGTGCTAGACATCCGGGACTAGCGAGTAATGAGCAGTTCTTC
TRBV28,-,TRBJ2-7,TRBD2,CASSLSLAGREQYF,TGTGCCAGCAGTTTATCCCTAGCGGGTCGAGAGCAGTACTTC
TRBV3-1,few,TRBJ1-5,-,CASSRGNQPQHF,TGTGCCAGCAGCCGAGGGAATCAGCCCCAGCATTTT
TRBV2,many,TRBJ2-7,TRBD2,CASIGGGIPYF,TGTGCCAGCATCGGGGGGGGGATACCGTACTTC
TRBV20-1,-,TRBJ2-3,-,CSAPPRTDTQYF,TGCAGTGCACCTCCTAGGACAGATACGCAGTATTTT
TRBV20-1,-,TRBJ1-1,TRBD1,CSGKGQGDGTEAFF,TGCAGTGGAAAGGGACAGGGAGACGGTACTGAAGCTTTCTTT
TRBV7-9,few,TRBJ2-3,-,CASSYAGFTDTQYF,TGTGCCAGCAGCTACGCGGGGTTCACAGATACGCAGTATTTT
TRBV7-2,few,TRBJ2-2,-,CASSSKSNTGELFF,TGTGCCAGCAGCTCTAAGTCGAACACCGGGGAGCTGTTTTTT
TRBV20-1,few,TRBJ2-2,TRBD2,CSASRDYNTGELFF,TGCAGTGCTAGCCGGGACTATAACACCGGGGAGCTGTTTTTT
TRBV3-1,many,TRBJ2-3,-,CASSQVRTDTQYF,TGTGCCAGCAGCCAAGTTCGCACAGATACGCAGTATTTT
TRBV5-4,-,TRBJ2-2,TRBD1,CASSPATGFGGELFF,TGTGCCAGCAGCCCGGCGACAGGGTTCGGCGGGGAGCTGTTTTTT
TRBV12-3/TRBV12-4,few,TRBJ2-3,-,CASSLPIPDTQYF,TGTGCCAGCAGTCTCCCAATACCAGATACGCAGTATTTT
TRBV5-5,many,TRBJ1-2,-,CASSFPGTYTF,TGTGCCAGCAGCTTTCCAGGGACATACACCTTC
TRBV7-6,-,TRBJ2-5,-,CASSFGPETQYF,TGTGCCAGCAGCTTTGGGCCGGAGACCCAGTACTTC
TRBV3-1,-,TRBJ1-2,-,CASSRDYYGYTF,TGTGCCAGCAGCCGCGACTACTATGGCTACACCTTC
TRBV12-5,-,TRBJ2-1,TRBD1,CASGMDRALRGEQFF,TGTGCTAGTGGTATGGACAGGGCCTTGAGGGGAGAGCAGTTCTTC
TRBV3-1,-,TRBJ1-6,-,CASSQASGLSPLHF,TGTGCCAGCAGCCAAGCTTCAGGTCTATCACCCCTCCACTTT
TRBV28,few,TRBJ2-7,TRBD1,CASTSSLSPGTGYEQYF,TGTGCCAGCACTTCCAGCTTATCTCCCGGGACAGGGTACGAGCAGTACTTC
TRBV6-5,once,TRBJ2-1,-,CASSYSGGNSYNEQFF,TGTGCCAGCAGTTACTCCGGCGGAAACTCCTACAATGAGCAGTTCTTC
TRBV20-1,-,TRBJ1-4,-,CSARAGANEKLFF,TGCAGTGCTAGAGCGGGGGCTAATGAAAAACTGTTTTTT
TRBV7-9,few,TRBJ1-1,-,CASSLVGDVNTEAFF,TGTGCCAGCAGCTTAGTGGGGGACGTGAACACTGAAGCTTTCTTT